These 15 T cell receptor beta chains were sequenced from one sample in a study of cytomegalovirus exposure and HLA in healthy donors. 13 Jbeta primers and 60 Vbeta primers were used for the PCR. Using immunoSEQ multiplex PCR, the repertoire was profiled, and TCRdb retains in-frame clones only, with some absent. The sample carries around 180,000 clones, more than 80% recorded once. Input material: PBMCs. The receptor set was obtained from a young man in good health and CMV-seronegative.

The gene calls are TRBV19 and TRBJ1-5, with 7 bases fitting TRBD1. CDR1 LNHDA and CDR2 SQIVND come from the germline V gene (reference sequence). This CDR3 comprises 13 residues. The trim removed 5 bases at V and 6 bases at J, leaving 4 bases unmatched. CDR3 bases: TGTGCCAGTAGTGTCAACAGGGGTCAGCCCCAGCATTTT. As protein: CASSVNRGQPQHF.

The chain recombines TRBV27 with TRBJ2-7; D uncertain. Trimming removed 3 bases from V and 0 bases from J, with 9 bases in between. The germline CDR1 and CDR2 sequences are MNHEY and SMNVEV (reference sequence). The CDR3 sequence is 14 residues long. The CDR3 DNA sequence: TGTGCCAGCAGTTTCTCTGCGGACTCCTACGAGCAGTACTTC. Translated: CASSFSADSYEQYF.

The chain links TRBV7-9 to TRBJ1-5, with TRBD1 matching 7 bases. CDR1 is SEHNR and CDR2 is FQNEAQ in the germline V gene (reference sequence). The length of the CDR3 is 14 residues. With 5 bases clipped from V and 2 bases from J, the junction kept 3 bases outside the gene matches. The CDR3 DNA reads TGTGCCAGCAGCCCCGGGACAGGCAATCAGCCCCAGCATTTT. This sequence encodes CASSPGTGNQPQHF.

The DNA for the CDR3 is TGCGCCAGCAGCACACCGGGACAGGGTTACAATGAGCAGTTCTTC. This encodes CASSTPGQGYNEQFF. V and J are TRBV5-1 and TRBJ2-1, with TRBD1 identical over 9 bases. The CDR3 has 15 residues. V trimming: 4 bases; J trimming: 4 bases; junction bases outside the gene matches: 6. The germline CDR1 and CDR2 sequences are SGHRS and YFSETQ.

The V call is TRBV5-1, the J call TRBJ1-6; weak D call: TRBD1 (6 bases). This CDR3 has 16 residues. The V end was cut by 0 bases, the J end by 10 bases, with 17 bases between. Germline CDR1 SGHRS, CDR2 YFSETQ. CDR3 loop: CASSLDAGAVKSPLHF. The CDR3 nucleotides are TGCGCCAGCAGCTTGGATGCGGGGGCCGTTAAGTCACCCCTCCACTTT. Using reference TRBV5-1 and TRBJ1-6 for the parts outside the CDR3, the full variable domain is KAGVTQTPRYLIKTRGQQVTLSCSPISGHRSVSWYQQTPGQGLQFLFEYFSETQRNKGNFPGRFSGRQFSNSRSEMNVSTLELGDSALYLCASSLDAGAVKSPLHFGNGTRLTVT.

This rearrangement joins TRBV11-3 to TRBJ1-4; D might be TRBD1 (6 bases). This CDR3 region has 16 residues. Trimming pared 5 bases from V and 1 base from J, leaving 14 bases between. Germline CDR1 reads SGHNT; CDR2 reads YENEEA. The CDR3 nucleotides are TGTGCCAGCAGCCTGAGGGGGACGGTAACTAATGAAAAACTGTTTTTT. This gives the protein CASSLRGTVTNEKLFF.

This clone was seen more than once but under ten times. V and J are TRBV5-6 and TRBJ2-2; 9 bases fit TRBD1. CDR1 is SGHDT, CDR2 YYEEEE, per germline. CDR3 length: 15 amino acids. V lost 0 bases, J lost 7 bases, and 4 bases stayed unmatched. The CDR3 DNA is TGTGCCAGCAGCTTGGGGGACAGGGTAATCGGGGAGCTGTTTTTT. This encodes CASSLGDRVIGELFF. The variable domain in full, completed from reference TRBV5-6 and TRBJ2-2, reads DAGVTQSPTHLIKTRGQQVTLRCSPKSGHDTVSWYQQALGQGPQFIFQYYEEEERQRGNFPDRFSGHQFPNYSSELNVNALLLGDSALYLCASSLGDRVIGELFFGEGSRLTVL.

The chain links TRBV14 to TRBJ2-1; TRBD2 is a possible D gene (5 bases). V was shortened by 0 bases and J by 2 bases, with 11 bases between the two germline ends. The CDR3 is 16 residues long. Germline V gene sequence: CDR1 SGHDN, CDR2 FVKESK. DNA of the CDR3: TGTGCCAGCAGCCAAGATCTAACTAGTACCTACAATGAGCAGTTCTTC. The encoded protein is CASSQDLTSTYNEQFF.

The chain carries TRBV7-4 and TRBJ1-6, with 9 bases matching TRBD1. CDR1 and CDR2 (germline): SGHVT, SQSDAQ. There are 22 residues in the CDR3. V shed 1 base and J 0 bases; nucleotides not matched to a gene: 16. The chain's CDR3 is CASSLVPILGTGTNSYNSPLHF. The CDR3 DNA is TGTGCCAGCAGCTTAGTTCCGATTCTCGGGACAGGGACTAACTCCTATAATTCACCCCTCCACTTT.

The rearrangement links TRBV9 to TRBJ1-2, with D unresolved. Germline CDR1 SGDLS, CDR2 YYNGEE. The CDR3 has 17 amino acids. V lost 2 bases and J 0 bases, leaving 17 bases between the germline ends. The CDR3 reads CASSVPFGSGANYGYTF. The CDR3 coding sequence is TGTGCCAGCAGCGTCCCCTTTGGGAGTGGCGCTAACTATGGCTACACCTTC.

This chain links TRBV5-6 with TRBJ2-7, with TRBD1 identical over 7 bases. V lost 4 bases to trimming and J lost 3 bases; unmatched junction nucleotides: 10. CDR1 and CDR2 (germline): SGHDT, YYEEEE. The CDR3 is 15 residues long. This CDR3 is CASSVQGRTYYEQYF. The DNA for the CDR3 is TGTGCCAGCAGCGTACAGGGGAGAACCTACTACGAGCAGTACTTC.

This clone has more than one count but fewer than ten. This chain links TRBV6-5 with TRBJ2-7; no firm D call. Looked up from germline, CDR1 is MNHEY and CDR2 is SVGAGI. Trimming took off 6 bases at V and 2 bases at J, with 11 bases between the two ends. This CDR3 comprises 13 residues. For the CDR3, the DNA is TGTGCCAGCAGCTTCAGACTGGCCTACGAGCAGTACTTC. Protein sequence: CASSFRLAYEQYF.

The DNA for the CDR3 is TGTGCCAGCAGTGTATTTGAGCAGTTCTTC. As protein: CASSVFEQFF. The chain couples TRBV2 to TRBJ2-1; D call uncertain. The germline CDR1 and CDR2 sequences are SNHLY and FYNNEI. Trimming took 4 bases from V and 9 from J, leaving 4 bases between them. The CDR3 is 10 amino acids. Drawing the rest from reference TRBV2 and TRBJ2-1, the complete variable domain is EPEVTQTPSHQVTQMGQEVILRCVPISNHLYFYWYRQILGQKVEFLVSFYNNEISEKSEIFDDQFSVERPDGSNFTLKIRSTKLEDSAMYFCASSVFEQFFGPGTRLTVL.

In DNA form, the CDR3 reads TGCGCCAGCAGCTTGGATTTCGCCGTATTCTACGAGCAGTACTTC. The encoded protein is CASSLDFAVFYEQYF. V and J are TRBV5-1 and TRBJ2-5; D remains ambiguous. The DNA matches TRBJ2-7 better at its end, which makes the J call doubtful. Germline lookup yields CDR1 SGHRS and CDR2 YFSETQ. This CDR3 spans 15 amino acids.

This sequence joins TRBV6-1 and TRBJ2-7, with a tentative D call TRBD2 (6 bases). Trimming took off 8 bases at V and 5 bases at J, with 13 bases between the two ends. The germline V gene has CDR1 MNHNS and CDR2 SASEGT. This CDR3 region has 12 residues. DNA for the CDR3: TGTGCCAGCTCGAAGGAGGGTCACGAGCAGTACTTC. Encoded protein: CASSKEGHEQYF.